Presented here are 22 T cell receptor beta chains from one specimen sequenced in a study of blood T cell repertoires in COVID-19. Libraries were prepared by immunoSEQ multiplex PCR; TCRdb keeps only in-frame clonotypes and omits some of them. The table lists about 62,000 clones, 80% to 90% of them singletons. The sequenced sample was peripheral blood. Receptors were obtained from a woman in her sixties or seventies with COVID-19, enrolled during active disease.

The chain couples TRBV7-2 to TRBJ2-1; the match to TRBD2 covers 7 bases. CDR3 length: 16 residues. Germline V gene data show CDR1 as SGHTA and CDR2 as FQGNSA. V shed 4 bases, J shed 2 bases, and the junction held 8 bases outside the gene matches. The CDR3 region has the DNA TGTGCCAGCAGCTCCGGGGGGACTCTACCCTACAATGAGCAGTTCTTC. Its protein is CASSSGGTLPYNEQFF. The whole variable domain, remainder taken from reference TRBV7-2 and TRBJ2-1, is GAGVSQSPSNKVTEKGKDVELRCDPISGHTALYWYRQSLGQGLEFLIYFQGNSAPDKSGLPSDRFSAERTGGSVSTLTIQRTQQEDSAVYLCASSSGGTLPYNEQFFGPGTRLTVL.

This rearrangement joins TRBV6-2 or TRBV6-3 to TRBJ1-2; 12 nucleotides agree with TRBD1. The CDR3 is 14 amino acids. V shed 5 bases and J 6 bases; nucleotides not matched to a gene: 4. Germline V lookup: CDR1 MNHEY, CDR2 SVGEGT. In DNA form, the CDR3 reads TGTGCCAGCAGTGGGACAGGGGGCGCGCATGGCTACACCTTC. Its protein product is CASSGTGGAHGYTF.

V is TRBV7-3 and J is TRBJ2-1, with TRBD2 matching over 8 bases. The V gene's germline CDR1 is SGHTA and CDR2 FQGTGA. The CDR3 length is 15 residues. V was pared by 2 bases and J by 8 bases, with 8 bases of the junction left unmatched. CDR3 in amino acids: CASSLGRGRSYEQFF. DNA of the CDR3: TGTGCCAGCAGCTTAGGGCGCGGGAGGAGTTATGAGCAGTTCTTC.

This chain joins TRBV7-8 and TRBJ2-7; 8 bases line up with TRBD2. CDR1 is SGHVS, CDR2 FQNEAQ, per germline. The junction had 5 bases not matched to a gene; V was cut back by 1 base and J by 3 bases. CDR3 length: 15 residues. The CDR3 bases are TGTGCCAGCAGCTTAGGTAGCGGGAAGAGCTACGAGCAGTACTTC. It translates to CASSLGSGKSYEQYF.

This chain uses TRBV5-5 with TRBJ2-7, with 9 positions matching TRBD2. The CDR3 covers 16 residues. From germline, CDR1 is SGHKS and CDR2 YYEKEE (reference sequence). V gave up 0 bases and J gave up 1 base; unmatched junction bases: 5. The CDR3 protein is CASSLALAGASYEQYF. The CDR3 bases are TGTGCCAGCAGCTTGGCGTTAGCGGGAGCTTCCTACGAGCAGTACTTC. The full variable domain, its missing parts supplied by reference TRBV5-5 and TRBJ2-7, is DAGVTQSPTHLIKTRGQQVTLRCSPISGHKSVSWYQQVLGQGPQFIFQYYEKEERGRGNFPDRFSARQFPNYSSELNVNALLLGDSALYLCASSLALAGASYEQYFGPGTRLTVT.

This clone has just one count. The chain links TRBV5-5 to TRBJ2-3; TRBD2 aligns across 10 bases. After removal of 4 bases from V and 6 bases from J, the junction contained 17 bases not matched to a gene. Germline CDR1 reads SGHKS; CDR2 reads YYEKEE (reference sequence). The CDR3 contains 18 residues. This CDR3 is CASSPLDFLAGALDTQYF. The CDR3 nucleotides are TGTGCCAGCAGCCCTTTGGATTTTCTAGCGGGAGCTCTGGATACGCAGTATTTT.

The chain is built from TRBV24-1 and TRBJ2-6; possibly TRBD2 for D (5 bases). Trimming cost V 4 bases and J 3 bases, with 18 bases left between them. This CDR3 spans 18 amino acids. Germline CDR1 KGHDR, CDR2 SFDVKD. The CDR3 coding sequence is TGTGCCACCAGTGACGCCGGAGGTTCCTTACGTGGGGCCAACGTCCTGACTTTC. It translates to CATSDAGGSLRGANVLTF.

The rearrangement uses TRBV29-1 and TRBJ1-2; D is undetermined. This CDR3 spans 13 amino acids. The germline CDR1 and CDR2 sequences are SQVTM and ANQGSEA. The V gene lost 7 bases and the J gene lost 2 bases, with 14 bases spanning the gap. In DNA form, the CDR3 reads TGCAGCGCCGAACGTACTTACAACTATGGCTACACCTTC. Encoded protein: CSAERTYNYGYTF.

This chain uses TRBV6-5 with TRBJ2-1; 9 bases map to TRBD2. V was clipped by 1 base and J by 12 bases; unmatched bases: 4. Per germline, CDR1 MNHEY and CDR2 SVGAGI. The CDR3 sequence is 13 residues long. The CDR3 region is CASSYLAGELQFF. The CDR3 DNA reads as TGTGCCAGCAGTTACTTAGCGGGAGAGTTGCAGTTCTTC.

The chain carries TRBV27 and TRBJ2-2, with TRBD2 matching 7 bases. CDR1 MNHEY and CDR2 SMNVEV come from the germline V gene (reference sequence). The CDR3 contains 15 residues. Trimming removed 3 bases from V and 4 bases from J; junction bases left unmatched: 5. The CDR3 nucleotides are TGTGCCAGCAGTTTGGCGGGAGTGATCACCGGGGAGCTGTTTTTT. Protein product: CASSLAGVITGELFF.

This clone has more than one count but fewer than ten. The CDR3 coding sequence is TGTGCCAGCAGTTTTCGACTTAATTCACCCCTCCACTTT. As protein: CASSFRLNSPLHF. The V call is TRBV12-3 or TRBV12-4, the J call TRBJ1-6; no clear D. The V gene lost 3 bases and the J gene lost 6 bases, with 6 bases spanning the gap. This CDR3 contains 13 residues.

This chain joins TRBV28 and TRBJ2-7; tentatively, D is TRBD1 (6 bases). The germline V gene has CDR1 MDHEN and CDR2 SYDVKM. This CDR3 is built from 15 residues. V was clipped by 2 bases and J by 1 base, with 12 bases between them. The DNA for the CDR3 is TGTGCCAGCAGTTTACAGGGTACAGGGTCCTACGAGCAGTACTTC. Translated: CASSLQGTGSYEQYF. Supplemented by reference TRBV28 and TRBJ2-7, the full variable domain reads DVKVTQSSRYLVKRTGEKVFLECVQDMDHENMFWYRQDPGLGLRLIYFSYDVKMKEKGDIPEGYSVSREKKERFSLILESASTNQTSMYLCASSLQGTGSYEQYFGPGTRLTVT.

The rearrangement uses TRBV6-2 or TRBV6-3 and TRBJ1-1, with TRBD1 matching over 7 bases. V lost 5 bases and J lost 3; bases outside the gene matches: 3. CDR1 is MNHEY and CDR2 is SVGEGT in the germline V gene. This CDR3 is built from 13 residues. The CDR3 coding sequence is TGTGCCAGCAGTCTCACAGGGGACACTGAAGCTTTCTTT. Amino acid sequence: CASSLTGDTEAFF.

V and J are TRBV9 and TRBJ1-6; D not resolved. The CDR3 is made up of 15 amino acids. Trimming took off 0 bases at V and 6 bases at J, with 10 bases between the two ends. CDR1 is SGDLS and CDR2 is YYNGEE in the germline V gene. The CDR3 DNA is TGTGCCAGCAGCGTAGCCGGGAGTGGTAATTCACCCCTCCACTTT. Protein product: CASSVAGSGNSPLHF. The complete variable domain, with remaining parts taken from reference TRBV9 and TRBJ1-6, reads DSGVTQTPKHLITATGQRVTLRCSPRSGDLSVYWYQQSLDQGLQFLIQYYNGEERAKGNILERFSAQQFPDLHSELNLSSLELGDSALYFCASSVAGSGNSPLHFGNGTRLTVT.

The chain links TRBV30 to TRBJ1-2, with D unresolved. The V gene lost 0 bases and the J gene lost 4 bases, with 15 bases spanning the gap. The CDR3 totals 15 residues. The V gene's germline CDR1 is GTSNPN and CDR2 SVGIG (reference sequence). CDR3 coding DNA: TGTGCCTGGAGTGTCAGGACTTTCTCCCTCTATGGCTACACCTTC. Its translation: CAWSVRTFSLYGYTF.

The V gene is TRBV27, the J gene TRBJ1-6; 7 bases map to TRBD1. The CDR3 is 11 residues long. Germline V gene data show CDR1 as MNHEY and CDR2 as SMNVEV (reference sequence). V shed 2 bases and J 14 bases; nucleotides not matched to a gene: 0. Written as DNA, the CDR3 is TGTGCCAGCAGTTTAGGACAGGCCCTCCACTTT. It translates to CASSLGQALHF.

The chain has TRBV6-5 and TRBJ1-4, with TRBD1 matching 7 bases. Germline CDR1 MNHEY, CDR2 SVGAGI. V lost 6 bases and J lost 8; bases outside the gene matches: 3. This CDR3 region has 12 residues. Here the CDR3 DNA reads TGTGCCAGCAGCAGGGGGAGAGAAAAACTGTTTTTT. This encodes CASSRGREKLFF.

V gene TRBV27 combines with J gene TRBJ1-4, with 9 nucleotides matching TRBD1. This CDR3 spans 15 amino acids. Germline trimming cut 6 bases from V and 7 bases from J; bases unmatched to any gene: 9. Germline values: CDR1 MNHEY, CDR2 SMNVEV (reference sequence). The CDR3 DNA reads as TGTGCCAGCAGAAATCGACAGGGGGGTTTTGAAAAACTGTTTTTT. Translating it yields CASRNRQGGFEKLFF.

The gene calls are TRBV14 and TRBJ2-1; 10 bases match TRBD2. Looked up from germline, CDR1 is SGHDN and CDR2 is FVKESK. The V and J ends lost 3 bases and 6 bases, in that order; junction bases with no gene match: 11. CDR3 length: 17 amino acids. For the CDR3, the DNA is TGTGCCAGCAGCCAGGAAAGAAAGCGGGAGGGCCCCAATGAGCAGTTCTTC. Its protein product is CASSQERKREGPNEQFF.

This chain joins TRBV9 and TRBJ1-5; tentatively, D is TRBD1 (5 bases). CDR1 and CDR2 (germline): SGDLS, YYNGEE. There are 16 residues in the CDR3. Trimming removed 5 bases at V and 0 bases at J, with 15 bases between. The CDR3 coding sequence is TGTGCCAGCAGTGAATCAACAGGATTTAGCAATCAGCCCCAGCATTTT. Its protein is CASSESTGFSNQPQHF.

V gene TRBV19 combines with J gene TRBJ1-4, with unresolved D. The CDR3 is 17 amino acids. V was pared by 3 bases and J by 0 bases, with 14 bases between. Germline-derived CDR1 and CDR2 are LNHDA and SQIVND (reference sequence). CDR3 sequence reads: CASSMRINPATNEKLFF. The CDR3 nucleotides read TGTGCCAGTAGTATGAGAATCAACCCCGCAACTAATGAAAAACTGTTTTTT.

This clone was counted a few times. This rearrangement joins TRBV7-9 to TRBJ2-7, with TRBD2 identical over 11 bases. V was pared by 5 bases and J by 2 bases, with 5 bases of the junction left unmatched. Looked up from germline, CDR1 is SEHNR and CDR2 is FQNEAQ (reference sequence). The CDR3 has 15 residues. The CDR3 region has the DNA TGTGCCAGCAGCGGCTTAGCGGGAGGGACCTACGAGCAGTACTTC. Its translation: CASSGLAGGTYEQYF.